This TCR beta chain was sequenced during a study of monozygotic twins with inflammatory bowel disease. Study-wide results and limits: Researchers report that IBD patients shared fewer clonotypes with others than healthy twins, especially amid disease activity. Against healthy co-twins, IBD patients had lower TCRbeta diversity (measured by inverse Simpson). Different subtypes (of T cells) could not be told apart from one another.

About this clonotype itself: Its antigen is not known.

Eight separate reactions per sample yielded the cDNA. TCRdb reprocessed the 5' RACE reads, keeping one entry per CDR3 protein, no DNA. The sample data list 70,000 to 95,000 distinct CDR3 sequences. Looked up from germline, CDR1 is MNHEY and CDR2 is SVGAGI. The CDR3 has 15 amino acids. The sample was blood. This TCR derives from a human donor with ulcerative colitis or Crohn's disease, or a healthy co-twin of an affected twin (not recorded which). V gene TRBV6-5 combines with J gene TRBJ1-5; TCRdb's D gene call, TRBD1, goes unchecked for lack of DNA. CDR3 region: CASSYQDRLDQPQHF.